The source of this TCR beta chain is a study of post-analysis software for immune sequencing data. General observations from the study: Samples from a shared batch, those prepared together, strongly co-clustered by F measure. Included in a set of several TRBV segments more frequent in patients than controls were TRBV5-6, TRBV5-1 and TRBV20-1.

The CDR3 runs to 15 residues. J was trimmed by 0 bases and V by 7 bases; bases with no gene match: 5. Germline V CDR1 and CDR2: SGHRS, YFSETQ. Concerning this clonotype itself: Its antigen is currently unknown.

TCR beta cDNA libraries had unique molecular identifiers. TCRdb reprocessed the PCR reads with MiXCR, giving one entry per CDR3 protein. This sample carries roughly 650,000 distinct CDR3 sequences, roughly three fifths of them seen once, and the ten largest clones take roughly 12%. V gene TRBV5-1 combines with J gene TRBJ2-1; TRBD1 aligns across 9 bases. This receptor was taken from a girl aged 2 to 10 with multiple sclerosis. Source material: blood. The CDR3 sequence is CASFTGGGSYNEQFF. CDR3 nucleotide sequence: TGCGCCAGCTTCACAGGGGGCGGCTCCTACAATGAGCAGTTCTTC. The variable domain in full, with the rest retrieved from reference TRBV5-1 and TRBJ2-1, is KAGVTQTPRYLIKTRGQQVTLSCSPISGHRSVSWYQQTPGQGLQFLFEYFSETQRNKGNFPGRFSGRQFSNSRSEMNVSTLELGDSALYLCASFTGGGSYNEQFFGPGTRLTVL.